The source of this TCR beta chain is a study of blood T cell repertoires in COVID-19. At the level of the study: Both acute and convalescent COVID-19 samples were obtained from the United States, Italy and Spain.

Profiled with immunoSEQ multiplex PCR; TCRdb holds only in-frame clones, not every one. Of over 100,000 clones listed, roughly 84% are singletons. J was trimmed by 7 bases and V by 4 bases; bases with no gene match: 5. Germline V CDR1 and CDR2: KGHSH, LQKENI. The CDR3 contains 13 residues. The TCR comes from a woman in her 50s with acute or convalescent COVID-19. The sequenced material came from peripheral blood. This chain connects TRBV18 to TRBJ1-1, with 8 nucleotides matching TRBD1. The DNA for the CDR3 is TGTGCCAGCTCACTGACAGGGGTAAATGAAGCTTTCTTT. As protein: CASSLTGVNEAFF.